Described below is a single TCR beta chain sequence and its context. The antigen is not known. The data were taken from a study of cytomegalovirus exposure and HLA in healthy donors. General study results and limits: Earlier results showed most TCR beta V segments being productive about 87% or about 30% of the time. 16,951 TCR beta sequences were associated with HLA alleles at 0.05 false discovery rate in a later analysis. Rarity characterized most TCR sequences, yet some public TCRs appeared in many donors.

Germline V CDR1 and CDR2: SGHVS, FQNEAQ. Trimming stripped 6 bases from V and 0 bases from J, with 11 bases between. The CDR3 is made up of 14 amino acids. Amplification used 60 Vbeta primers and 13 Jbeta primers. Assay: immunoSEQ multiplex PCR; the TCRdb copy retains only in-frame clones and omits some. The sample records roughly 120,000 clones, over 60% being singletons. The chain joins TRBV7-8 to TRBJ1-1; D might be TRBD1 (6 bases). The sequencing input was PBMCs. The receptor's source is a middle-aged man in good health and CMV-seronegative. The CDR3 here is CASRQQGMNTEAFF. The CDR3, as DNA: TGTGCCAGCAGGCAACAGGGTATGAACACTGAAGCTTTCTTT.